The 32 T cell receptor beta chains below were found in one sample sequenced in a study of cytomegalovirus exposure and HLA in healthy donors. Measured with immunoSEQ multiplex PCR; TCRdb has only the in-frame clones, and not every one. The data show about 150,000 clones, about 89% seen once. Material for sequencing was PBMCs. These receptors were collected from a woman younger than 35 in good health and CMV-seropositive.

The chain links TRBV5-1 to TRBJ1-2; D is perhaps TRBD1 (5 bases). Germline CDR1 and CDR2: SGHRS and YFSETQ. The CDR3 runs 15 residues. Trimming stripped 5 bases from V and 3 bases from J, with 17 bases between. CDR3 DNA sequence: TGCGCCAGCAGACCTACGGGGGGGAAGGACTATGGCTACACCTTC. Residues: CASRPTGGKDYGYTF.

The chain recombines TRBV6-1 with TRBJ1-4; weak D call: TRBD1 (6 bases). The length of the CDR3 is 15 residues. Trimming took 2 bases from V and 5 from J, leaving 12 bases between them. Germline CDR1 and CDR2: MNHNS and SASEGT. This CDR3 reads CASSERAGGNEKLFF. DNA for the CDR3: TGTGCCAGCAGTGAACGAGCGGGGGGCAATGAAAAACTGTTTTTT.

The rearrangement links TRBV12-5 to TRBJ2-1; 9 bases are a match to TRBD2. V was clipped by 0 bases and J by 9 bases; unmatched bases: 3. The CDR3 is 14 residues long. The germline V gene has CDR1 LGHNT and CDR2 FRNRAP. CDR3 in DNA: TGTGCTAGTGGTTTGGTACTAGCGGGCGGTGAGCAGTTCTTC. Protein product: CASGLVLAGGEQFF.

The DNA for the CDR3 is TGTGCTAGTGGCCTGGACTATACTAGCACAGATACGCAGTATTTT. Protein sequence: CASGLDYTSTDTQYF. V gene TRBV12-5 combines with J gene TRBJ2-3; weak D call: TRBD2 (6 bases). Trimming cost V 6 bases and J 0 bases, with 13 bases left between them. The CDR3 is 15 amino acids. Germline assignment: CDR1 LGHNT and CDR2 FRNRAP. Full variable domain (missing parts from reference TRBV12-5 and TRBJ2-3): DARVTQTPRHKVTEMGQEVTMRCQPILGHNTVFWYRQTMMQGLELLAYFRNRAPLDDSGMPKDRFSAEMPDATLATLKIQPSEPRDSAVYFCASGLDYTSTDTQYFGPGTRLTVL.

J is TRBJ1-2 and V is TRBV19; D remains ambiguous. Trimming took 1 base from V and 2 from J, leaving 8 bases between them. CDR3 size: 14 residues. Germline loops: CDR1 LNHDA, CDR2 SQIVND (reference sequence). Here the CDR3 DNA reads TGTGCCAGTAGTATAGGGTCAGGCAACTATGGCTACACCTTC. Protein product: CASSIGSGNYGYTF.

About this clone itself: At one end the junction does not follow the germline gene, possibly because of a read error. The same CDR3 also results from other DNA sequences found in this sample. The chain carries TRBV4-2 and TRBJ1-1; TRBD1 agrees at 7 bases. The CDR3 spans 16 residues. The germline V gene encodes CDR1 LGHNA and CDR2 YNFKEQ. This CDR3 reads CASSQGVHTGVTEAFF. The CDR3 DNA reads TGTGCCAGCAGCCAAGGGGTCCATACAGGGGTCACTGAGGCTTTCTTT.

V gene TRBV9 combines with J gene TRBJ2-2; 15 bases are shared with TRBD2. After removal of 0 bases from V and 5 bases from J, the junction contained 14 bases not matched to a gene. The CDR3 runs 21 residues. Per the germline V gene, CDR1 is SGDLS and CDR2 is YYNGEE. The CDR3 is CASSVGGLAGGPKGGTGELFF. The CDR3 DNA reads as TGTGCCAGCAGCGTAGGGGGACTAGCGGGAGGACCTAAGGGAGGAACCGGGGAGCTGTTTTTT.

This clone was counted a single time. The chain employs TRBV5-4 and TRBJ2-5; D not resolved. Germline loops: CDR1 SGHNT, CDR2 YYREEE (reference sequence). The CDR3 totals 13 residues. V was trimmed by 4 bases and J by 3 bases, leaving 10 bases between them. CDR3 residues: CASSPSTEETQYF. DNA of the CDR3: TGTGCCAGCAGCCCGAGTACAGAAGAGACCCAGTACTTC. The whole variable domain, remainder taken from reference TRBV5-4 and TRBJ2-5, is ETGVTQSPTHLIKTRGQQVTLRCSSQSGHNTVSWYQQALGQGPQFIFQYYREEENGRGNFPPRFSGLQFPNYSSELNVNALELDDSALYLCASSPSTEETQYFGPGTRLLVL.

This clone was counted only a few times. V gene TRBV7-9 combines with J gene TRBJ2-7; possible D gene TRBD1, 6 bases. Germline-derived CDR1 and CDR2 are SEHNR and FQNEAQ (reference sequence). The V gene lost 6 bases and the J gene lost 2 bases, with 14 bases spanning the gap. The CDR3 runs 14 residues. The CDR3 DNA is TGTGCCAGCAGGGTATCACAGGGCCCCTACGAGCAGTACTTC. It codes for CASRVSQGPYEQYF.

This chain links TRBV4-1 with TRBJ1-5, with D perhaps matching TRBD1 (6 bases). Trimming cost V 3 bases and J 6 bases, with 15 bases left between them. Per germline, CDR1 MGHRA and CDR2 YSYEKL. There are 15 residues in the CDR3. The CDR3 bases are TGCGCCAGCAGCCATTTAACAGGGTCGGGTCAGCCCCAGCATTTT. It is translated as CASSHLTGSGQPQHF.

V usage is TRBV10-1 and J usage is TRBJ2-1; D call uncertain. The CDR3 extends over 15 amino acids. Germline-derived CDR1 and CDR2 are WNHNN and SYGVQD (reference sequence). V was pared by 3 bases and J by 0 bases, with 9 bases between. CDR3 bases: TGCGCCAGCAGTGATTCAGTAACCTCCTACAATGAGCAGTTCTTC. Encoded protein: CASSDSVTSYNEQFF.

V is TRBV6-5 and J is TRBJ1-2; the match to TRBD1 covers 9 bases. The CDR3 loop spans 15 amino acids. Trimming cost V 5 bases and J 5 bases; bases outside gene matches: 9. The germline V gene encodes CDR1 MNHEY and CDR2 SVGAGI. Written as DNA, the CDR3 is TGTGCCAGCAGTAGGGGAGACAGGGGGAGTTATGGCTACACCTTC. Its translation is CASSRGDRGSYGYTF.

The CDR3 DNA sequence: TGTGCCAGCAGCAGGGGACAGGGCTCCTACGAGCAGTACTTC. Encoded protein: CASSRGQGSYEQYF. This chain uses TRBV5-8 with TRBJ2-7; TRBD1 matches at 9 bases. Looked up from germline, CDR1 is SGHTS and CDR2 is YDEGEE. This CDR3 contains 14 residues. The J segment lost 0 bases and the V segment lost 4 bases, leaving 2 bases of the junction unmatched.

V usage is TRBV5-1 and J usage is TRBJ2-3, with TRBD1 matching over 11 bases. Germline V gene sequence: CDR1 SGHRS, CDR2 YFSETQ. The CDR3 contains 16 residues. The junction had 4 bases not matched to a gene; V was cut back by 0 bases and J by 4 bases. The CDR3 loop is CASSLEGTGGSDTQYF. In nucleotides, the CDR3 is TGCGCCAGCAGCTTGGAGGGGACAGGGGGGTCAGATACGCAGTATTTT.

The V call is TRBV15, the J call TRBJ2-5; weak D call: TRBD1 (6 bases). Per the germline V gene, CDR1 is LNHNV and CDR2 is YYDKDF (reference sequence). The CDR3 spans 15 residues. Trimming stripped 0 bases from V and 1 base from J, with 9 bases between. The CDR3 protein is CATSRDRDTQETQYF. For the CDR3, the DNA is TGTGCCACCAGCAGAGACCGGGACACCCAAGAGACCCAGTACTTC.

This chain uses TRBV20-1 with TRBJ1-1; 7 bases are shared with TRBD1. Germline CDR1 is DFQATT and CDR2 is SNEGSKA (reference sequence). The CDR3 runs 11 residues. V lost 6 bases and J lost 6; bases outside the gene matches: 4. The CDR3 bases are TGCAGTGCCCAGGGACAGCCTGAAGCTTTCTTT. The encoded protein is CSAQGQPEAFF.

J is TRBJ1-5 and V is TRBV10-3, with 8 positions matching TRBD1. Per the germline V gene, CDR1 is ENHRY and CDR2 is SYGVKD. After removal of 10 bases from V and 5 bases from J, the junction contained 4 bases not matched to a gene. The CDR3 is made up of 12 amino acids. The CDR3 region is CASTGGDQPQHF. In DNA form, the CDR3 reads TGTGCCAGCACAGGGGGGGATCAGCCCCAGCATTTT.

CDR3 in DNA: TGTGCCTGGAGGCCCCGACAGGGGGTATTGAACACTGAAGCTTTCTTT. Residues: CAWRPRQGVLNTEAFF. V gene TRBV30 combines with J gene TRBJ1-1; 9 bases line up with TRBD1. The V gene end was trimmed by 3 bases and the J gene end by 0 bases; junction bases not matched to a gene: 8. CDR1 is GTSNPN and CDR2 is SVGIG in the germline V gene (reference sequence). The CDR3 has 16 amino acids.

The chain combines TRBV30 with TRBJ2-3, with D unclear. The CDR3 sequence is 11 residues long. Germline V gives CDR1 GTSNPN, CDR2 SVGIG (reference sequence). The V end was cut by 0 bases, the J end by 6 bases, with 4 bases between. Here the CDR3 DNA reads TGTGCCTGGAGTGTCGGGGATACGCAGTATTTT. Amino acid sequence: CAWSVGDTQYF.

CDR3 DNA: TGTGCCAGCAGCTTATTTCCGGAAGAGACCCAGTACTTC. Translation gives CASSLFPEETQYF. The J gene is TRBJ2-5, the V gene TRBV11-2; D call uncertain. The CDR3 contains 13 residues. Germline CDR1 is SGHAT and CDR2 is FQNNGV. With 2 bases removed from V and 3 bases from J, the gap between germline ends came to 7 bases.

This chain connects TRBV7-7 to TRBJ1-5; D might be TRBD1 (5 bases). V dropped 3 bases and J dropped 7 bases, with 13 bases sitting between them. This CDR3 has 14 residues. CDR1 is SSHAT, CDR2 FNYEAQ, per germline (reference sequence). The CDR3: CASSFGAAGQPQHF. The CDR3 region has the DNA TGTGCCAGCAGCTTCGGGGCGGCGGGACAGCCCCAGCATTTT.

Concerning this clone itself: At one of its ends the junction is not consistent with the germline gene, which may arise from a read error. The CDR3 region is CAISETGTSGTGTQYF. CDR3 DNA: TGTGCCATCAGTGAGACCGGGACTAGCGGGACAGGTACGCAGTATTTT. The chain couples TRBV10-3 to TRBJ2-3, with 13 positions matching TRBD2. This CDR3 comprises 16 residues. Germline assignment: CDR1 ENHRY and CDR2 SYGVKD.

The chain combines TRBV7-9 with TRBJ1-2; the D is unclear. The CDR3 spans 13 residues. V lost 7 bases and J 6 bases, leaving 15 bases between the germline ends. From germline, CDR1 is SEHNR and CDR2 FQNEAQ (reference sequence). CDR3 sequence reads: CASIQLETDGYTF. As DNA, the CDR3 is TGTGCCAGCATCCAGCTTGAAACAGATGGCTACACCTTC.

The chain couples TRBV6-5 to TRBJ2-1; 10 bases agree with TRBD2. V dropped 6 bases and J dropped 11; count of bases not matched to a gene: 10. Looked up from germline, CDR1 is MNHEY and CDR2 is SVGAGI. The CDR3 runs to 14 residues. CDR3 DNA sequence: TGTGCCAGCAGCCTGACCAGCGGGAGGGGACAGCAGTTCTTC. Protein product: CASSLTSGRGQQFF.

The chain employs TRBV18 and TRBJ1-2; tentatively, D is TRBD1 (6 bases). The CDR3 extends over 15 amino acids. Germline V gives CDR1 KGHSH, CDR2 LQKENI. V shed 3 bases and J shed 5 bases, with 16 bases lying between them. In nucleotides, the CDR3 is TGTGCCAGCTCACCGGGGACACCTGTGAGGTATGGCTACACCTTC. This encodes CASSPGTPVRYGYTF.

The gene calls are TRBV14 and TRBJ2-6; weak D call: TRBD2 (6 bases). From germline, CDR1 is SGHDN and CDR2 FVKESK. The CDR3 is 15 amino acids. V gave up 4 bases and J gave up 0 bases, with 7 bases separating them. In nucleotides, the CDR3 is TGTGCCAGCAGCCTCGGGAGCTCTGGGGCCAACGTCCTGACTTTC. It is translated as CASSLGSSGANVLTF.

V usage is TRBV5-1 and J usage is TRBJ2-2; 10 bases line up with TRBD2. Germline assignment: CDR1 SGHRS and CDR2 YFSETQ. This CDR3 spans 18 amino acids. Trimming at V came to 0 bases and at J to 0 bases, leaving 5 bases not matched to a gene. CDR3 in DNA: TGCGCCAGCAGCTTGGTGGTAGCGGGAGGATCGAACACCGGGGAGCTGTTTTTT. It translates to CASSLVVAGGSNTGELFF. The full variable domain, its missing parts supplied by reference TRBV5-1 and TRBJ2-2, is KAGVTQTPRYLIKTRGQQVTLSCSPISGHRSVSWYQQTPGQGLQFLFEYFSETQRNKGNFPGRFSGRQFSNSRSEMNVSTLELGDSALYLCASSLVVAGGSNTGELFFGEGSRLTVL.

This chain joins TRBV6-5 and TRBJ1-2, with 12 bases that match TRBD1. The V gene end was trimmed by 5 bases and the J gene end by 8 bases; junction bases not matched to a gene: 3. Germline V CDR1 and CDR2: MNHEY, SVGAGI. CDR3 size: 13 residues. The CDR3 protein is CASSRDRGRGYTF. DNA of the CDR3: TGTGCCAGCAGTCGGGACAGGGGGCGCGGCTACACCTTC.

The V gene is TRBV7-9, the J gene TRBJ1-3, with TRBD1 matching 7 bases. CDR1 and CDR2 (germline): SEHNR, FQNEAQ (reference sequence). Trimming at V came to 5 bases and at J to 0 bases, leaving 4 bases not matched to a gene. The CDR3 has 15 residues. CDR3 amino acids: CASSQGDSSGNTIYF. CDR3 DNA: TGTGCCAGCAGCCAGGGGGACAGCTCTGGAAACACCATATATTTT. The whole variable domain, remainder taken from reference TRBV7-9 and TRBJ1-3, is DTGVSQNPRHKITKRGQNVTFRCDPISEHNRLYWYRQTLGQGPEFLTYFQNEAQLEKSRLLSDRFSAERPKGSFSTLEIQRTEQGDSAMYLCASSQGDSSGNTIYFGEGSWLTVV.

V gene TRBV30 combines with J gene TRBJ2-1; tentatively, D is TRBD1 (6 bases). CDR3 length: 12 amino acids. Germline CDR1 and CDR2: GTSNPN and SVGIG (reference sequence). Deletions cut 3 bases from V and 9 bases from J, with 12 bases between. The CDR3 region has the DNA TGTGCCTGGAGAACAGGGTCGGGTGAGCAGTTCTTC. It specifies CAWRTGSGEQFF.

V and J are TRBV2 and TRBJ1-5; D gene unclear. Trimming removed 3 bases at V and 7 bases at J, with 10 bases between. Germline values: CDR1 SNHLY, CDR2 FYNNEI. This CDR3 is built from 13 residues. The CDR3 sequence is CASSESPEQPQHF. The CDR3 region has the DNA TGTGCCAGCAGTGAGAGTCCGGAGCAGCCCCAGCATTTT. Complete variable domain (other parts from reference TRBV2 and TRBJ1-5): EPEVTQTPSHQVTQMGQEVILRCVPISNHLYFYWYRQILGQKVEFLVSFYNNEISEKSEIFDDQFSVERPDGSNFTLKIRSTKLEDSAMYFCASSESPEQPQHFGDGTRLSIL.

The J gene is TRBJ2-7, the V gene TRBV9, with D possibly TRBD1 on 6 matching bases. Germline V gene sequence: CDR1 SGDLS, CDR2 YYNGEE. Between the trimmed V and J ends, which lost 2 bases and 2 bases, there was a span of 14 bases. The CDR3 is made up of 15 amino acids. The CDR3, as DNA: TGTGCCAGCAGCGTTCGTCCAGGGGAACCCTACGAGCAGTACTTC. It is translated as CASSVRPGEPYEQYF. The full variable domain, rest sourced from reference TRBV9 and TRBJ2-7, is DSGVTQTPKHLITATGQRVTLRCSPRSGDLSVYWYQQSLDQGLQFLIQYYNGEERAKGNILERFSAQQFPDLHSELNLSSLELGDSALYFCASSVRPGEPYEQYFGPGTRLTVT.